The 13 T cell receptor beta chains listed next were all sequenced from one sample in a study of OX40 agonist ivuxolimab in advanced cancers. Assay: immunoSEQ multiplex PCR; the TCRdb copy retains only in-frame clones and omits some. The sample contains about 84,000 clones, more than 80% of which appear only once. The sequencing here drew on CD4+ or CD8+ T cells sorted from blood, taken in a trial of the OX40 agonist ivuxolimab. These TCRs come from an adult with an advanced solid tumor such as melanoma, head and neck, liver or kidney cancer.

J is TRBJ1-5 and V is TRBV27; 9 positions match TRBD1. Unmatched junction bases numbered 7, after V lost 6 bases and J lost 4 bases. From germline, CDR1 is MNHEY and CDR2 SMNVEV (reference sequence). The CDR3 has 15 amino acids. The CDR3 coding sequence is TGTGCCAGCAGCTCTGGACAGGGGCAAAATCAGCCCCAGCATTTT. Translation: CASSSGQGQNQPQHF.

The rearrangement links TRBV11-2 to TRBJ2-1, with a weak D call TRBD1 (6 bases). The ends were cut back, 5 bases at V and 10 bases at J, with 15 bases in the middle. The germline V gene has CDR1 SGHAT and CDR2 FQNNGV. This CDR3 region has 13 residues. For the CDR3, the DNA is TGTGCCAGCAGCCAAGACAGGTCAAAAGAGCAGTTCTTC. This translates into CASSQDRSKEQFF.

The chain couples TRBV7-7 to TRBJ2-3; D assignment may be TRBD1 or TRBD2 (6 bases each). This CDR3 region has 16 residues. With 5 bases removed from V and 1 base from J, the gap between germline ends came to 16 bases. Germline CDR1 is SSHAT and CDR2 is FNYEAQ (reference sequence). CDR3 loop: CASSPQAGQGTDTQYF. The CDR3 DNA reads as TGTGCCAGCAGCCCACAGGCGGGACAAGGCACAGATACGCAGTATTTT.

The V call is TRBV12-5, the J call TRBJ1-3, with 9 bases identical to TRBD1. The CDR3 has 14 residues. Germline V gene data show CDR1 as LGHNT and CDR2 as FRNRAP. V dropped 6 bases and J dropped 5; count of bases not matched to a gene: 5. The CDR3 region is CASGQGQGRNTIYF. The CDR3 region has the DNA TGTGCTAGTGGCCAAGGACAGGGGAGAAACACCATATATTTT.

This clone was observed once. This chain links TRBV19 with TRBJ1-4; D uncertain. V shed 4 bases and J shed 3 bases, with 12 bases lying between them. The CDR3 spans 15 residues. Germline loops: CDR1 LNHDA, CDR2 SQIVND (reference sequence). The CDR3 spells CASSRGQLANEKLFF. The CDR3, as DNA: TGTGCCAGTAGTAGAGGGCAGCTGGCTAATGAAAAACTGTTTTTT.

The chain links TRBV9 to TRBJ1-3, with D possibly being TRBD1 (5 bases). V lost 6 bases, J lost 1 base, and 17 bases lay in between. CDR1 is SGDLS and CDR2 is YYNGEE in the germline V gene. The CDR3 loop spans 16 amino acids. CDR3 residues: CASTPGADTSGNTIYF. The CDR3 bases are TGTGCCAGCACCCCTGGGGCCGACACTTCTGGAAACACCATATATTTT.

CDR3 in DNA: TGTGCCAGCAGTCCCCGGACAGGGGGCTTTACTGAAGCTTTCTTT. Protein product: CASSPRTGGFTEAFF. The rearrangement links TRBV27 to TRBJ1-1; 11 bases fit TRBD1. The V segment lost 5 bases and the J segment 5 bases; nucleotides outside the gene matches: 7. CDR1 is MNHEY, CDR2 SMNVEV, per germline (reference sequence). This CDR3 has 15 amino acids.

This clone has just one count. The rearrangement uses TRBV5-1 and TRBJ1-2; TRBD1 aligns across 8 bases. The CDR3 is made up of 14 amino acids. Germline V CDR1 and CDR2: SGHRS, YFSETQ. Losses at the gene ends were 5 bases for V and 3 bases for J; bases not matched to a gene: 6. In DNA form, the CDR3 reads TGCGCCAGCAGGACAGGGGCGGACCACTATGGCTACACCTTC. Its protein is CASRTGADHYGYTF.

CDR3 DNA: TGTGCCAGCTCACAGGACATAAACAATGAGCAGTTCTTC. This translates into CASSQDINNEQFF. The genes are TRBV18 and TRBJ2-1; possibly TRBD1 for D (5 bases). The V gene's germline CDR1 is KGHSH and CDR2 LQKENI. V was clipped by 4 bases and J by 5 bases, with 9 bases between them. The CDR3 consists of 13 residues.

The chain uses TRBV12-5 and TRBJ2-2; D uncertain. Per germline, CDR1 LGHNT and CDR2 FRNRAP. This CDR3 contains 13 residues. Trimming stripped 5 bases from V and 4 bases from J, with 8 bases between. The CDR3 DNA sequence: TGTGCTAGTGGTATCGGGTTCACCGGGGAGCTGTTTTTT. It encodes CASGIGFTGELFF.

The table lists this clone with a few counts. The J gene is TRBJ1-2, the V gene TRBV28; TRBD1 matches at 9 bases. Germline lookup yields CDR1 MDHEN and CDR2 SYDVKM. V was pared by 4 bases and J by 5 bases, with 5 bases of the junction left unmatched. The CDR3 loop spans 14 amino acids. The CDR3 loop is CASSSGQGLYGYTF. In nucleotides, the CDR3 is TGTGCCAGCAGTTCGGGACAGGGACTTTATGGCTACACCTTC.

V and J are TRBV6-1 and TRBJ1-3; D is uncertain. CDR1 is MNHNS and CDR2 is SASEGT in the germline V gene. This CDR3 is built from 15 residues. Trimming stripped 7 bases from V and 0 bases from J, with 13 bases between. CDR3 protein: CASNQEGFSGNTIYF. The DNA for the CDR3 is TGTGCCAGCAACCAAGAAGGGTTCTCTGGAAACACCATATATTTT.

For the CDR3, the DNA is TGTGCCAGCAGCGCCCTCGACAGGGACACCGGGGAGCTGTTTTTT. It encodes CASSALDRDTGELFF. The chain links TRBV6-1 to TRBJ2-2; 7 bases are shared with TRBD1. The CDR3 is 15 residues long. The germline V gene encodes CDR1 MNHNS and CDR2 SASEGT. Trimming removed 6 bases from V and 3 bases from J; junction bases left unmatched: 7.